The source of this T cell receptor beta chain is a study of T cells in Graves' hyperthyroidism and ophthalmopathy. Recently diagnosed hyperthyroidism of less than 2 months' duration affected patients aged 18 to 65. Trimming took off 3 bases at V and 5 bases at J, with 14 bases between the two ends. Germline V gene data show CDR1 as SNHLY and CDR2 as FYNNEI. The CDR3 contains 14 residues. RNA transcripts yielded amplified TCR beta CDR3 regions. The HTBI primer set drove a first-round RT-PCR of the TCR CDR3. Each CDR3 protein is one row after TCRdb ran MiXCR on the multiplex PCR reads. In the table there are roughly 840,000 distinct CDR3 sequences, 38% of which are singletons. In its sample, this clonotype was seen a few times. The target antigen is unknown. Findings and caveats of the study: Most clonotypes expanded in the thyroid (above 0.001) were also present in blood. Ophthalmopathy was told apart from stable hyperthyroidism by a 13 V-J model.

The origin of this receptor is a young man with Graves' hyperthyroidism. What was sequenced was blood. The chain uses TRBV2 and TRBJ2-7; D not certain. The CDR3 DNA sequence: TGTGCCAGCAGTGAGGGGTCTTCCGACCACGAGCAGTACTTC. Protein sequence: CASSEGSSDHEQYF.